Sequencing of this TCR beta chain was carried out in a study of CD8 T cells in ankylosing spondylitis. Study outcomes and limitations: Disease-linked clones reportedly showed significant enrichment in matched ankylosing spondylitis synovial fluid. It appeared that ankylosing spondylitis blood was characterized by a TCR beta motif of seven or eight highly homologous variants. Some motif variants were previously reported in reactive arthritis synovial fluid and blood.

The length of the CDR3 is 15 residues. The V end lost 3 bases, the J end lost 2 bases, and 11 bases lay between the germline ends. CDR1 KGHDR and CDR2 SFDVKD come from the germline V gene. A quantitative 5'-RACE method, one with molecular barcodes, was used to make TCR beta libraries. Each CDR3 protein is one row after TCRdb ran MiXCR on the 5' RACE reads. The sample has 150,000 to 200,000 distinct CDR3 sequences, 9.8% seen once. On this clonotype itself: Its cognate antigen is unknown.

Sequencing was done on a sample of blood, either unsorted or a sorted T cell fraction (not recorded which). V gene TRBV24-1 combines with J gene TRBJ2-3; tentatively, D is TRBD1 (5 bases). This receptor was obtained from a female donor with ankylosing spondylitis or in good health (not recorded which). The CDR3 DNA reads TGTGCCACCAGTGATCCCACGACAGTCACAGATACGCAGTATTTT. Translated, it gives CATSDPTTVTDTQYF.